The entry below describes one TCR beta chain. These data originate in a study of blood T cell repertoires in COVID-19. Study-wide context: Spain, Italy and the United States supplied samples that represented acute and convalescent COVID-19. The cDNA or gDNA used as material had been derived from T cells, B-cell-depleted T cells, or PBMCs.

Methods used by the authors: Amplification with reference gene primers provided the estimates of nucleated cell counts. The assay was immunoSEQ multiplex PCR, and TCRdb's table has in-frame clones only and misses some. D and trimming come from the DNA, and the V and J calls and clone size come from that table. The table has some 120,000 clones, roughly 80% seen once. The sample comprised peripheral blood. The sequence came from a human donor in a cohort sampled during active COVID-19.

The DNA for the CDR3 is TGTGCCAGCAGCGTTACAGGGGCAACTAATGAAAAACTGTTTTTT. Translating gives CASSVTGATNEKLFF. The gene calls are TRBV7-9 and TRBJ1-4; 7 bases map to TRBD1. V gave up 5 bases and J gave up 0 bases; unmatched junction bases: 3. Germline lookup yields CDR1 SEHNR and CDR2 FQNEAQ (reference sequence). This CDR3 contains 15 residues.